The entry below describes one TCR beta chain. These data originate in a study of blood T cell repertoires in COVID-19. CDR3 length: 16 residues. Germline V lookup: CDR1 MNHNY, CDR2 SVGAGI (reference sequence). Trimming at V came to 4 bases and at J to 3 bases, leaving 7 bases not matched to a gene. In the authors' methods: Reference gene primer amplification yielded estimated nucleated cell counts. Sequenced by immunoSEQ multiplex PCR; TCRdb stores in-frame clones only, minus some. V and J calls and clone size are as listed in that table; D and trimming were resolved from the DNA. Of some 300,000 clones detected, around 90% appear once; the ten largest clones hold 1% to 1.5%.

What was sequenced was peripheral blood. This TCR came from a man in his 70s with acute or convalescent COVID-19. The chain is built from TRBV6-6 and TRBJ1-1, with 11 bases fitting TRBD1. DNA of the CDR3: TGTGCCAGCAGTTCGAGCGGACAGGGGGCACACACTGAAGCTTTCTTT. It specifies CASSSSGQGAHTEAFF.